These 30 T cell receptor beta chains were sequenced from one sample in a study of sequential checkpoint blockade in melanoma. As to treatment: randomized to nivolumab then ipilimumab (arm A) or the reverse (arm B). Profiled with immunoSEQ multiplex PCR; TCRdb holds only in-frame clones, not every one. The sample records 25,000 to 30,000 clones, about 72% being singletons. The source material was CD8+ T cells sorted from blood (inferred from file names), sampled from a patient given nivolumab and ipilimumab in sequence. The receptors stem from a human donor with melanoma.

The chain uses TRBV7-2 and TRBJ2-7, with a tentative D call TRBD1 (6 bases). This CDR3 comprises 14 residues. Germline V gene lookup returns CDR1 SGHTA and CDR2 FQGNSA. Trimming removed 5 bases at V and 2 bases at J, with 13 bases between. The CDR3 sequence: CASSTGQQAYEQYF. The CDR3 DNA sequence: TGTGCCAGCAGCACGGGACAACAGGCCTACGAGCAGTACTTC.

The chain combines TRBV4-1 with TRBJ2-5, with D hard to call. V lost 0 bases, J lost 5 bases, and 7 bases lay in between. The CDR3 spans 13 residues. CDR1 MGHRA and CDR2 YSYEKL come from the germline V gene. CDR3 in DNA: TGCGCCAGCAGCCAAGACTCCCGGGAGACCCAGTACTTC. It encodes CASSQDSRETQYF.

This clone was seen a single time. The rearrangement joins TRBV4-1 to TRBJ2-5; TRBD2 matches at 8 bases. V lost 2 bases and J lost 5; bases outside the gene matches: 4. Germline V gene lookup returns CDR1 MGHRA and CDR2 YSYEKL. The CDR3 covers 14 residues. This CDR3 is CASSQRGGLETQYF. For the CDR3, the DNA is TGCGCCAGCAGCCAACGGGGGGGCCTGGAGACCCAGTACTTC.

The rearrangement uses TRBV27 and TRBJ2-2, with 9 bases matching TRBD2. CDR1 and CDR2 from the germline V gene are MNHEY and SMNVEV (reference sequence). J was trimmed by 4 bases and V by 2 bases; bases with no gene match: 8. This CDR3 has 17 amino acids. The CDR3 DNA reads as TGTGCCAGCAGTTTACGTGGGGCGGGGGGGCCCACCGGGGAGCTGTTTTTT. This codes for CASSLRGAGGPTGELFF.

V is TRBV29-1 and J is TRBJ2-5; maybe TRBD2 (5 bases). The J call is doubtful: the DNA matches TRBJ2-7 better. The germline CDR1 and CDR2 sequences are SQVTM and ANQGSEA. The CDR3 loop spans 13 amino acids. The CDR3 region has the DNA TGCAGCGTTTTAACCGGGGACTCCTACGAGCAGTACTTC. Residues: CSVLTGDSYEQYF.

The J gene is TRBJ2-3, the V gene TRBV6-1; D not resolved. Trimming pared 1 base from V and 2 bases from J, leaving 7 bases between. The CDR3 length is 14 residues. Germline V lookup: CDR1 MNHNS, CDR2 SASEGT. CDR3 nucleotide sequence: TGTGCCAGCAGTGAAGTTGTCAACACAGATACGCAGTATTTT. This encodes CASSEVVNTDTQYF.

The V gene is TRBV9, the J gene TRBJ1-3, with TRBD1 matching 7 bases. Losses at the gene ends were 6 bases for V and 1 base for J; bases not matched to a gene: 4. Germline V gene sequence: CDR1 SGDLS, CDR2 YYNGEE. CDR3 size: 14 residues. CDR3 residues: CASTEQGSGNTIYF. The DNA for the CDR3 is TGTGCCAGCACCGAACAGGGGTCTGGAAACACCATATATTTT.

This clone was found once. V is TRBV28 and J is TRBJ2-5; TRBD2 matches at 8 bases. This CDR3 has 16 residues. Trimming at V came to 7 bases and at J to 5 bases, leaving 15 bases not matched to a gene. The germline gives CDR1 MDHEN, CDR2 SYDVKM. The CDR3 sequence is CASTTEGLDVGETQYF. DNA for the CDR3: TGTGCCAGCACAACCGAGGGACTAGATGTTGGGGAGACCCAGTACTTC.

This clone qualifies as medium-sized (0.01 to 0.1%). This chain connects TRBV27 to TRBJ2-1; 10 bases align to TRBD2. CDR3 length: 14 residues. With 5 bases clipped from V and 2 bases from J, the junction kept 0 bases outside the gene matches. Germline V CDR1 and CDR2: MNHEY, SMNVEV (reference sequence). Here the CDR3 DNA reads TGTGCCAGCAGTCTAGCGGGAGCCTACAATGAGCAGTTCTTC. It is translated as CASSLAGAYNEQFF.

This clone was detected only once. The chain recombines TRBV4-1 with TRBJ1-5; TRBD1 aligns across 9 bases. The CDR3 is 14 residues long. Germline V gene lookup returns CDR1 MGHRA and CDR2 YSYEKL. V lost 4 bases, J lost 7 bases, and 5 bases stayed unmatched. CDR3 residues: CASSLGQGGQPQHF. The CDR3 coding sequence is TGCGCCAGCAGCCTGGGACAGGGAGGCCAGCCCCAGCATTTT.

The CDR3 loop is CASSQGAGEYEQYF. The CDR3 DNA sequence: TGCGCCAGCAGCCAAGGGGCAGGCGAATACGAGCAGTACTTC. The rearrangement joins TRBV4-1 to TRBJ2-7; D not resolved. This CDR3 is 14 amino acids long. The V gene lost 1 base and the J gene lost 4 bases, with 11 bases spanning the gap. Germline V gene sequence: CDR1 MGHRA, CDR2 YSYEKL.

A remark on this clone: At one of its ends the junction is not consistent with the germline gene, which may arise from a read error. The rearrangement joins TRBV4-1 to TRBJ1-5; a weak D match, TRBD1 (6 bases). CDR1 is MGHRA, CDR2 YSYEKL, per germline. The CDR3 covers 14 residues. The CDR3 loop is CASSQDRGKQPQHF. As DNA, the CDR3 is TGCGCCAGCAGCCAAGACAGGGGCAAGCAGCCCCAGCATTTT.

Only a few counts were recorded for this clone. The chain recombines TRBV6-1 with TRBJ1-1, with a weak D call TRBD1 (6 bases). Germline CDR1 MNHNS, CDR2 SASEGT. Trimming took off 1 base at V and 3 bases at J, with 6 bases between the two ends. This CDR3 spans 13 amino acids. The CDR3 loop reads CASSEGGHTEAFF. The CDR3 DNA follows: TGTGCCAGCAGTGAAGGGGGGCACACTGAAGCTTTCTTT.

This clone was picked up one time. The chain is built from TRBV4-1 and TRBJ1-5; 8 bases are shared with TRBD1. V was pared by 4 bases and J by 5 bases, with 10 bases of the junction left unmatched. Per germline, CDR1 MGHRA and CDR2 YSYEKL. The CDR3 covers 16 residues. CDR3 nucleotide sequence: TGCGCCAGCAGCCCCCTCCCCCACAGGGGGGATCAGCCCCAGCATTTT. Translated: CASSPLPHRGDQPQHF.

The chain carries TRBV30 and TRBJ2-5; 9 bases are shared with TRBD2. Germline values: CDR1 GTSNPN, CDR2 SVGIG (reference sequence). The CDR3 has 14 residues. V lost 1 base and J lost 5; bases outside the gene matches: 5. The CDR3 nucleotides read TGTGCCTGGAGTGGCGGGGGGGCGTATGAGACCCAGTACTTC. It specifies CAWSGGGAYETQYF.

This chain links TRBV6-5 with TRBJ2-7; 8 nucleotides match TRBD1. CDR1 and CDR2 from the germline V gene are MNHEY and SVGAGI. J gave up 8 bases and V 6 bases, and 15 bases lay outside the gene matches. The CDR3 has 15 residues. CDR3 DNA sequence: TGTGCCAGCAGCCCCCCGGGACAGGATCTTCGGAAGCAGTACTTC. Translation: CASSPPGQDLRKQYF.

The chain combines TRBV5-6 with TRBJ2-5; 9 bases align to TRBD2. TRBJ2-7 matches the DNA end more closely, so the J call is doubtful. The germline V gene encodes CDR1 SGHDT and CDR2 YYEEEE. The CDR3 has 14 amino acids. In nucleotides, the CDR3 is TGTGCCAGCAGCTTCGGCGGGGGGGTCCACGAGCAGTACTTC. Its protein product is CASSFGGGVHEQYF.

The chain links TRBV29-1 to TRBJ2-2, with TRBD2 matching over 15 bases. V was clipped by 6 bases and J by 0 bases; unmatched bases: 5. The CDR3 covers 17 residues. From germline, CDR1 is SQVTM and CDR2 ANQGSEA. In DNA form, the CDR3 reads TGCAGCGTGACCGGGACTAGCGGGGGGACGAACACCGGGGAGCTGTTTTTT. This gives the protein CSVTGTSGGTNTGELFF.

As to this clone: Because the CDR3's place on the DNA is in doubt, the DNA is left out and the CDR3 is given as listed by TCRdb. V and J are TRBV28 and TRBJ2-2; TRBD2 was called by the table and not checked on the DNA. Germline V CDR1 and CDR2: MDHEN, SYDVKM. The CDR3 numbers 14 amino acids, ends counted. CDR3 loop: CASRGFFGAGELFF.

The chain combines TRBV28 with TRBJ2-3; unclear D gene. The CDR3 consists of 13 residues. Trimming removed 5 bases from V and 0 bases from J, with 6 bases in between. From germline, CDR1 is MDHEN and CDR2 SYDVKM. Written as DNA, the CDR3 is TGTGCCAGCAGTCCCTTTAGCACAGATACGCAGTATTTT. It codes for CASSPFSTDTQYF.

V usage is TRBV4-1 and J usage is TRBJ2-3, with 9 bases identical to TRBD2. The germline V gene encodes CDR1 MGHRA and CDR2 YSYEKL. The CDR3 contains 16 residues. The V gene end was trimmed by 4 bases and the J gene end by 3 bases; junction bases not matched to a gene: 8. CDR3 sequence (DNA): TGCGCCAGCAGCCCAACTGCTAGCGGGGAGACAGATACGCAGTATTTT. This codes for CASSPTASGETDTQYF.

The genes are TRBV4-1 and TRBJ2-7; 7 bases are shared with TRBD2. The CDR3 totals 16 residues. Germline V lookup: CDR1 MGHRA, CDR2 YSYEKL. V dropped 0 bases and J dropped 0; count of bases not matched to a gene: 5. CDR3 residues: CASSQDMGGDSYEQYF. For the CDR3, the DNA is TGCGCCAGCAGCCAAGATATGGGGGGGGACTCCTACGAGCAGTACTTC.

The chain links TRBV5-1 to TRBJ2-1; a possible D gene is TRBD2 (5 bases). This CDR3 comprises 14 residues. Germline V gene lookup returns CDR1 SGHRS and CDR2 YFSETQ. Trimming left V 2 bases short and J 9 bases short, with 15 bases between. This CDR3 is CASSLLVFLSEQFF. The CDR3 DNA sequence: TGCGCCAGCAGCTTACTAGTGTTCTTGAGTGAGCAGTTCTTC.

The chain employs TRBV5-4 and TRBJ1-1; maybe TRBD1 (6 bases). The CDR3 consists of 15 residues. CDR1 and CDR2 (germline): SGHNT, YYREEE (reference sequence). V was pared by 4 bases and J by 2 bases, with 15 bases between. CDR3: CASSPAAQGNTEAFF. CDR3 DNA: TGTGCCAGCAGCCCCGCGGCACAGGGTAACACTGAAGCTTTCTTT.

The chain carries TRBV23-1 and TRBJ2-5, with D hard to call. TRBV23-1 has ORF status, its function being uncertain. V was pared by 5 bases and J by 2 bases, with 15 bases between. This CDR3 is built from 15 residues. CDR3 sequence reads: CASSYPRSPQETQYF. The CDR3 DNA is TGCGCCAGCAGTTACCCCAGGTCCCCGCAAGAGACCCAGTACTTC.

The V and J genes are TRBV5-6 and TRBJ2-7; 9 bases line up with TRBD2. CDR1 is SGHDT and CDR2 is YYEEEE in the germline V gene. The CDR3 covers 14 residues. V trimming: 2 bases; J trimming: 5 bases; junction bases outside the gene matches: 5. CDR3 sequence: CASSFGGGVHEQYF. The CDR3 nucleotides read TGTGCCAGCAGCTTCGGCGGGGGGGTCCACGAGCAGTACTTC.

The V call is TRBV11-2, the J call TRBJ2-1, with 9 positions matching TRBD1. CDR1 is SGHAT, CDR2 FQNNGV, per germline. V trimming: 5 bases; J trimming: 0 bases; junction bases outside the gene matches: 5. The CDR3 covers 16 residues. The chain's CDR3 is CASSRTGASSYNEQFF. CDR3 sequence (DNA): TGTGCCAGCAGCCGGACAGGGGCCAGCTCCTACAATGAGCAGTTCTTC.

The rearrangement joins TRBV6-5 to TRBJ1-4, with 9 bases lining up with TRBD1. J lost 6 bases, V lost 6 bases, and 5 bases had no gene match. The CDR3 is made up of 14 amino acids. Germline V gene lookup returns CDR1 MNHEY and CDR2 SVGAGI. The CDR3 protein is CASRRTGADEKLFF. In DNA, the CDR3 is TGTGCCAGCAGGCGGACAGGGGCGGATGAAAAACTGTTTTTT.

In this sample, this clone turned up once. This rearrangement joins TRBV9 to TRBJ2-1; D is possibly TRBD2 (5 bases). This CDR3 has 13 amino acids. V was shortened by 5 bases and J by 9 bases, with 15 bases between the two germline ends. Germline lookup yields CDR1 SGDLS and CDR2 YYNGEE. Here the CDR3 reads CASRGGESSEQFF. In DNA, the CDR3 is TGTGCCAGCAGAGGTGGGGAGAGCTCTGAGCAGTTCTTC.

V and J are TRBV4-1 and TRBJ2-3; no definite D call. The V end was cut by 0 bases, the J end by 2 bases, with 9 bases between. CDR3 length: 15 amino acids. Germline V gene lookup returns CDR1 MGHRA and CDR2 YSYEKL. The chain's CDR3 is CASSQEGQVTDTQYF. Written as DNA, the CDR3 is TGCGCCAGCAGCCAAGAGGGCCAAGTCACAGATACGCAGTATTTT.